This passage covers 26 T cell receptor beta chains from one sample sequenced in a study of blood T cells in healthy people across ages. Sample-barcoded 5' priming and a J-beta primer mix drove a second PCR of roughly 7 to 11 cycles. TCRdb re-called the 5' RACE reads with MiXCR, one entry per CDR3 protein. The sample contains some 1 million distinct CDR3 sequences, 45% of which appear only once. Sequencing input: blood. The receptors were gathered from a woman aged 60 to 75 in good health.

Only a few counts were recorded for this clonotype. This rearrangement joins TRBV4-1 to TRBJ2-7; TRBD2 matches 14 bases. The V gene end was trimmed by 3 bases and the J gene end by 5 bases; junction bases not matched to a gene: 21. The CDR3 contains 21 residues. Germline-derived CDR1 and CDR2 are MGHRA and YSYEKL. As DNA, the CDR3 is TGCGCCAGCAGCCACGGGACAGAGGGACTAGCGGGAGTCTACCACCTCAACGAGCAGTACTTC. It specifies CASSHGTEGLAGVYHLNEQYF.

The chain recombines TRBV19 with TRBJ1-1, with D possibly TRBD1 on 6 matching bases. CDR3 size: 15 residues. The V end lost 2 bases, the J end lost 1 base, and 11 bases lay between the germline ends. CDR1 is LNHDA and CDR2 is SQIVND in the germline V gene (reference sequence). CDR3 nucleotide sequence: TGTGCCAGTAGTATATCCGGGACAAAGAACACTGAAGCTTTCTTT. It translates to CASSISGTKNTEAFF.

In its sample, this clonotype was seen a few times. The rearrangement uses TRBV2 and TRBJ2-1; D not resolved. The V gene's germline CDR1 is SNHLY and CDR2 FYNNEI. The CDR3 covers 15 residues. V was clipped by 4 bases and J by 2 bases, with 12 bases between them. CDR3 protein: CASSALSTAYNEQFF. The CDR3, as DNA: TGTGCCAGCAGTGCTCTGAGCACTGCCTACAATGAGCAGTTCTTC.

The J gene is TRBJ2-5, the V gene TRBV7-9; the D gene is possibly TRBD2 (6 bases). Judging by the DNA end, TRBJ2-1 fits better; the J call may be wrong. The CDR3 sequence is 14 residues long. Per germline, CDR1 SEHNR and CDR2 FQNEAQ (reference sequence). CDR3 DNA sequence: TGTGCCAGCAGTGGGGGGACGGCACAAGAGACCCAGTTCTTC. Translation gives CASSGGTAQETQFF.

The genes are TRBV5-1 and TRBJ2-1; D is unclear. Deletions cut 3 bases from V and 7 bases from J, with 11 bases between. The CDR3 is made up of 13 amino acids. The germline gives CDR1 SGHRS, CDR2 YFSETQ. CDR3 nucleotide sequence: TGCGCCAGCAGCTCGTCCATCGGGAATGAGCAGTTCTTC. Translating gives CASSSSIGNEQFF.

The rearrangement uses TRBV28 and TRBJ2-4, with TRBD1 identical over 8 bases. With V trimmed by 5 bases and J by 13 bases, 16 bases remained unmatched. CDR1 is MDHEN, CDR2 SYDVKM, per germline. This CDR3 is 15 amino acids long. The CDR3 DNA is TGTGCCAGCAGTCCATCTGGACAGGGAGTAGGAGAGCAGTACTTC. Its protein product is CASSPSGQGVGEQYF.

This rearrangement joins TRBV5-1 to TRBJ2-7, with 10 bases fitting TRBD1. The ends lost 4 bases at V and 2 bases at J; junction bases unmatched: 6. Germline CDR1 reads SGHRS; CDR2 reads YFSETQ. The CDR3 covers 15 residues. The CDR3 nucleotides are TGCGCCAGCAGCCCGACGGGACAGGGGACCTACGAGCAGTACTTC. This gives the protein CASSPTGQGTYEQYF.

The chain couples TRBV7-9 to TRBJ2-3, with 7 nucleotides matching TRBD1. Germline V gene lookup returns CDR1 SEHNR and CDR2 FQNEAQ (reference sequence). With 3 bases clipped from V and 0 bases from J, the junction kept 9 bases outside the gene matches. The CDR3 spans 17 residues. CDR3 DNA sequence: TGTGCCAGCAGCTTGGGTACAGGGGCGTCTAGCACAGATACGCAGTATTTT. Protein: CASSLGTGASSTDTQYF.

The V call is TRBV11-2, the J call TRBJ1-2; D is undetermined. The germline V and J ends were trimmed by 2 bases and 8 bases, with 12 bases remaining between them. This CDR3 has 13 amino acids. Germline loops: CDR1 SGHAT, CDR2 FQNNGV. CDR3 nucleotides: TGTGCCAGCAGCTTAACCCCGGCTAGAGGCTACACCTTC. Translated, it gives CASSLTPARGYTF.

This clonotype came up a few times. The V gene is TRBV7-9, the J gene TRBJ2-7, with no clear D. Trimming stripped 1 base from V and 2 bases from J, with 9 bases between. CDR1 is SEHNR, CDR2 FQNEAQ, per germline (reference sequence). The CDR3 has 14 amino acids. This CDR3 reads CASSLVIAPYEQYF. CDR3 in DNA: TGTGCCAGCAGCTTAGTCATAGCACCCTACGAGCAGTACTTC.

The V and J genes are TRBV6-5 and TRBJ2-7, with 12 positions matching TRBD2. The DNA end is a closer match to TRBJ2-5, so the J assignment may be wrong. The CDR3 loop spans 14 amino acids. Germline loops: CDR1 MNHEY, CDR2 SVGAGI. CDR3 in amino acids: CASTTSGSSVTQYF. The CDR3 DNA follows: TGTGCCAGCACGACTAGCGGGAGTTCGGTGACCCAGTACTTC.

This chain joins TRBV30 and TRBJ1-2; D gene ambiguous. This CDR3 is built from 14 residues. CDR1 and CDR2 from the germline V gene are GTSNPN and SVGIG (reference sequence). V lost 0 bases and J 2 bases, leaving 10 bases between the germline ends. The CDR3 loop reads CAWSVGLGNYGYTF. CDR3 nucleotides: TGTGCCTGGAGTGTCGGTCTGGGGAACTATGGCTACACCTTC.

This sequence joins TRBV20-1 and TRBJ2-1; TRBD2 agrees at 12 bases. Germline V gene data show CDR1 as DFQATT and CDR2 as SNEGSKA (reference sequence). The V gene end was trimmed by 6 bases and the J gene end by 2 bases; junction bases not matched to a gene: 5. This CDR3 comprises 15 residues. The CDR3 DNA sequence: TGCAGTGCAAGGACTAGCGGGAAGACCTACAATGAGCAGTTCTTC. It encodes CSARTSGKTYNEQFF.

In this sample, this clonotype turned up a few times. The chain joins TRBV11-3 to TRBJ2-1, with 13 bases fitting TRBD2. Germline assignment: CDR1 SGHNT and CDR2 YENEEA. V trimming: 0 bases; J trimming: 8 bases; junction bases outside the gene matches: 7. The CDR3 covers 17 residues. CDR3 sequence reads: CASSLDPGTSGNYEQFF. In DNA form, the CDR3 reads TGTGCCAGCAGCTTAGATCCCGGGACTAGCGGGAACTATGAGCAGTTCTTC.

This clonotype was picked up a small number of times. V is TRBV30 and J is TRBJ2-1; a possible D gene is TRBD2 (5 bases). Germline V gene sequence: CDR1 GTSNPN, CDR2 SVGIG (reference sequence). The CDR3 contains 11 residues. The ends were cut back, 4 bases at V and 6 bases at J, with 7 bases in the middle. The CDR3 loop reads CAWTSLNEQFF. As DNA, the CDR3 is TGTGCCTGGACTAGCCTCAATGAGCAGTTCTTC.

The genes are TRBV6-1 and TRBJ1-2; D not resolved. Deletions cut 3 bases from V and 2 bases from J, with 19 bases between. Germline V gene lookup returns CDR1 MNHNS and CDR2 SASEGT. The CDR3 runs 17 residues. In DNA, the CDR3 is TGTGCCAGCAGTGACGGTTCAACGAGGAGAGCAAACTATGGCTACACCTTC. Translating gives CASSDGSTRRANYGYTF.

A few counts support this clonotype. The V call is TRBV29-1, the J call TRBJ1-2, with D possibly TRBD1 on 6 matching bases. Trimming took off 4 bases at V and 4 bases at J, with 10 bases between the two ends. This CDR3 comprises 12 residues. The germline V gene encodes CDR1 SQVTM and CDR2 ANQGSEA. CDR3 region: CSVARTAYGYTF. In DNA form, the CDR3 reads TGCAGCGTTGCACGGACAGCCTATGGCTACACCTTC.

The rearrangement joins TRBV15 to TRBJ2-4; 9 nucleotides align to TRBD1. The end of the DNA fits TRBJ2-7 better, so the J call may be wrong. The germline V gene encodes CDR1 LNHNV and CDR2 YYDKDF (reference sequence). This CDR3 is 15 amino acids long. In DNA form, the CDR3 reads TGTGCCACCAGCAGATCCGACAGGGGGGGTTACGAGCAGTACTTC. Amino acids: CATSRSDRGGYEQYF.

Note on this clonotype: A junction boundary mismatches the germline segment, possibly from a read error. CDR3 loop: CASSGPGATSEKLFF. CDR3 DNA: TGCGCCAGCAGCGGACCCGGGGCAACTAGTGAAAAACTGTTTTTT. The chain has TRBV5-1 and TRBJ1-4; D is perhaps TRBD1 (5 bases). The CDR3 has 15 amino acids. CDR1 is SGHRS and CDR2 is YFSETQ in the germline V gene.

This clonotype was detected only a few times. This chain uses TRBV20-1 with TRBJ2-7; 7 bases align to TRBD2. CDR3 size: 14 residues. Trimming took 3 bases from V and 3 from J; bases not matched to a gene: 8. Germline CDR1 DFQATT, CDR2 SNEGSKA (reference sequence). The DNA for the CDR3 is TGCAGTGCTAGTTCCGGACTAGTTCTCTACGAGCAGTACTTC. Protein product: CSASSGLVLYEQYF.

Points on this clonotype: The germline gene is not matched at one end of the junction; a read error may be the cause. V is TRBV11-3 and J is TRBJ2-3; D is unresolved. The V gene's germline CDR1 is SGHNT and CDR2 YENEEA. The CDR3 sequence is 13 residues long. The CDR3 loop is CASSLESANTQYF. As DNA, the CDR3 is TGCGCCAGCAGCTTAGAGTCGGCAAATACGCAGTATTTT.

This clonotype was counted between two and nine times. Compared with germline, one end of the junction differs, possibly owing to a read error. This sequence joins TRBV7-9 and TRBJ2-1; D is uncertain. This CDR3 is 11 amino acids long. Per germline, CDR1 SEHNR and CDR2 FQNEAQ (reference sequence). The CDR3 loop reads CASRLGDEQFF. The DNA for the CDR3 is TGTGCCAGCAGATTAGGAGATGAGCAGTTCTTC. Full variable domain (remainder filled in from reference TRBV7-9 and TRBJ2-1): DTGVSQNPRHKITKRGQNVTFRCDPISEHNRLYWYRQTLGQGPEFLTYFQNEAQLEKSRLLSDRFSAERPKGSFSTLEIQRTEQGDSAMYLCASRLGDEQFFGPGTRLTVL.

The V and J genes are TRBV14 and TRBJ2-7; possible D gene TRBD1, 5 bases. Germline CDR1 is SGHDN and CDR2 is FVKESK. V was trimmed by 1 base and J by 2 bases, leaving 15 bases between them. The CDR3 totals 16 residues. The CDR3 DNA is TGTGCCAGCAGCCAAGGAAGCCCCAGGACACCCTACGAGCAGTACTTC. Its protein product is CASSQGSPRTPYEQYF.

J is TRBJ1-3 and V is TRBV7-6, with D perhaps matching TRBD1 (5 bases). Trimming removed 5 bases from V and 0 bases from J, with 17 bases in between. CDR3 size: 17 residues. Germline lookup yields CDR1 SGHVS and CDR2 FNYEAQ. CDR3 residues: CASSNLGDGISGNTIYF. In DNA, the CDR3 is TGTGCCAGCAGCAACCTGGGGGACGGAATCTCTGGAAACACCATATATTTT. Looking up the rest from reference TRBV7-6 and TRBJ1-3 gives the full variable domain: GAGVSQSPRYKVTKRGQDVALRCDPISGHVSLYWYRQALGQGPEFLTYFNYEAQQDKSGLPNDRFSAERPEGSISTLTIQRTEQRDSAMYRCASSNLGDGISGNTIYFGEGSWLTVV.

The chain is built from TRBV6-2 or TRBV6-3 and TRBJ1-2; the D is unclear. V lost 5 bases and J lost 9, with 10 bases in between. CDR1 is MNHEY, CDR2 SVGEGT, per germline. The CDR3 extends over 11 amino acids. CDR3 sequence reads: CASSQVSRYTF. The CDR3 DNA follows: TGTGCCAGCAGTCAGGTCTCACGCTACACCTTC.

This rearrangement joins TRBV10-3 to TRBJ1-2, with D unresolved. The CDR3 runs 15 residues. V was shortened by 3 bases and J by 0 bases, with 11 bases between the two germline ends. Germline V gene sequence: CDR1 ENHRY, CDR2 SYGVKD. CDR3 protein: CAISDGGGSNYGYTF. The CDR3 DNA sequence: TGTGCCATCAGTGATGGCGGAGGGTCTAACTATGGCTACACCTTC.